A selection of T cell receptor beta chains follows, all from one sample in a study of a mutant IDH1 vaccine in newly diagnosed glioma. The table came from immunoSEQ multiplex PCR; TCRdb's copy has only in-frame clones and leaves some out. Altogether 40,000 to 45,000 clones are present, around 85% being singletons, with the ten largest covering roughly 2.4%. Their antigens remain unidentified. The material was PBMCs, obtained from a glioma patient whose treatment included an IDH1 peptide vaccine. The receptors come from a woman younger than 30 with glioma. Some clones in this sample may be carry-over from other donors' samples. Each CDR3 is given with its conserved first and last residue. The D gene is left open where the match is weak. Clone size is given for some rows only: seen once, a few or many times, or a class if the clone is expanded.

clone_size: .; v_call: TRBV6-5; j_call: TRBJ1-6; d_call: .; cdr3_aa: CASSYSKARNSPLHF; cdr3_nt: TGTGCCAGCAGTTACTCGAAAGCGAGAAATTCACCCCTCCACTTT
clone_size: .; v_call: TRBV5-1; j_call: TRBJ1-5; d_call: .; cdr3_aa: CASSLEPISNQPQHF; cdr3_nt: TGCGCCAGCAGCTTGGAGCCAATTAGCAATCAGCCCCAGCATTTT
clone_size: .; v_call: TRBV7-3; j_call: TRBJ2-7; d_call: .; cdr3_aa: CASSLGGSGYEQYF; cdr3_nt: TGTGCCAGCAGCTTGGGGGGTAGCGGCTACGAGCAGTACTTC
clone_size: .; v_call: TRBV7-9; j_call: TRBJ1-5; d_call: .; cdr3_aa: CASSPLRGDQPQHF; cdr3_nt: TGTGCCAGCAGCCCCCTCCGGGGAGATCAGCCCCAGCATTTT
clone_size: .; v_call: TRBV6-6; j_call: TRBJ1-6; d_call: TRBD1; cdr3_aa: CASSGQGKDSPLHF; cdr3_nt: TGTGCCAGCAGCGGACAGGGGAAGGATTCACCCCTCCACTTT
clone_size: .; v_call: TRBV19; j_call: TRBJ1-5; d_call: .; cdr3_aa: CASKQGQMGNQPQHF; cdr3_nt: TGTGCCAGTAAACAGGGTCAAATGGGCAATCAGCCCCAGCATTTT
clone_size: .; v_call: TRBV5-1; j_call: TRBJ2-3; d_call: TRBD1; cdr3_aa: CASSRTGGNSADTQYF; cdr3_nt: TGCGCCAGCAGCAGGACAGGGGGCAACTCGGCAGATACGCAGTATTTT
clone_size: .; v_call: TRBV2; j_call: TRBJ1-5; d_call: TRBD1; cdr3_aa: CASSARRTGGRQPQHF; cdr3_nt: TGTGCCAGCAGTGCTAGAAGGACAGGGGGACGTCAGCCCCAGCATTTT
clone_size: .; v_call: TRBV19; j_call: TRBJ2-1; d_call: TRBD1; cdr3_aa: CASSEGQELNEQFF; cdr3_nt: TGTGCCAGTAGTGAGGGACAGGAGCTCAATGAGCAGTTCTTC
clone_size: .; v_call: TRBV9; j_call: TRBJ2-5; d_call: TRBD2; cdr3_aa: CASSVSSGTANWPQYF; cdr3_nt: TGTGCCAGCAGCGTATCTAGCGGGACCGCCAATTGGCCCCAGTACTTC
clone_size: .; v_call: TRBV7-9; j_call: TRBJ1-6; d_call: TRBD1; cdr3_aa: CASSLAAGQGGSPLHF; cdr3_nt: TGTGCCAGCAGCTTAGCAGCGGGACAGGGGGGTTCACCCCTCCACTTT
clone_size: .; v_call: TRBV6-1; j_call: TRBJ2-5; d_call: .; cdr3_aa: CASSNGGAEETQYF; cdr3_nt: TGTGCCAGCAGTAATGGGGGCGCGGAAGAGACCCAGTACTTC
clone_size: .; v_call: TRBV7-8; j_call: TRBJ2-1; d_call: TRBD2; cdr3_aa: CASSPSGSSYNEQFF; cdr3_nt: TGTGCCAGCAGCCCTAGCGGGAGCTCCTACAATGAGCAGTTCTTC
clone_size: few; v_call: TRBV29-1; j_call: TRBJ2-2; d_call: .; cdr3_aa: CSVVGNGELFF; cdr3_nt: TGCAGCGTCGTCGGGAACGGGGAGCTGTTTTTT
clone_size: .; v_call: TRBV5-1; j_call: TRBJ2-6; d_call: .; cdr3_aa: CASSLDGAASSGANVLTF; cdr3_nt: TGCGCCAGCAGCTTGGACGGGGCCGCAAGCTCTGGGGCCAACGTCCTGACTTTC
clone_size: .; v_call: TRBV5-6; j_call: TRBJ1-2; d_call: .; cdr3_aa: CASSLGRRPSLGDGYTF; cdr3_nt: TGTGCCAGCAGCTTAGGACGGAGGCCGTCATTGGGAGATGGCTACACCTTC
clone_size: .; v_call: TRBV7-8; j_call: TRBJ1-2; d_call: TRBD1; cdr3_aa: CASSSRTGLESGYTF; cdr3_nt: TGTGCCAGCAGCTCCCGGACAGGGTTGGAATCTGGCTACACCTTC
clone_size: .; v_call: TRBV7-2; j_call: TRBJ2-7; d_call: .; cdr3_aa: CASSGGQGSYEQYF; cdr3_nt: TGTGCCAGCAGTGGAGGGCAGGGGTCCTACGAGCAGTACTTC
clone_size: .; v_call: TRBV6-4; j_call: TRBJ2-3; d_call: .; cdr3_aa: CASSRTLGSTDTQYF; cdr3_nt: TGTGCCAGCAGTCGGACCCTGGGTAGCACAGATACGCAGTATTTT
clone_size: .; v_call: TRBV6-6; j_call: TRBJ1-5; d_call: TRBD1; cdr3_aa: CASSYHLGQGAGPQHF; cdr3_nt: TGTGCCAGCAGTTACCACCTAGGACAGGGGGCTGGTCCCCAGCATTTT
clone_size: .; v_call: TRBV7-9; j_call: TRBJ1-2; d_call: .; cdr3_aa: CASSSGLSGLHLRGYTF; cdr3_nt: TGTGCCAGCAGCTCAGGACTCTCCGGGCTCCACCTCAGGGGCTACACCTTC
clone_size: .; v_call: TRBV6-5; j_call: TRBJ2-5; d_call: .; cdr3_aa: CASARDKRSQYF; cdr3_nt: TGTGCCAGTGCCAGGGACAAGCGGTCCCAGTACTTC
clone_size: .; v_call: TRBV7-9; j_call: TRBJ2-7; d_call: TRBD1; cdr3_aa: CASSFRDRGIEQYF; cdr3_nt: TGTGCCAGCAGTTTCCGGGACAGGGGGATCGAGCAGTACTTC
clone_size: .; v_call: TRBV29-1; j_call: TRBJ2-7; d_call: TRBD2; cdr3_aa: CSVEDRSGAPYEQYF; cdr3_nt: TGCAGCGTTGAAGATAGAAGCGGGGCCCCCTACGAGCAGTACTTC
clone_size: .; v_call: TRBV30; j_call: TRBJ2-7; d_call: .; cdr3_aa: CAWSRLREQYF; cdr3_nt: TGTGCCTGGAGTAGGCTCCGCGAGCAGTACTTC
clone_size: .; v_call: TRBV14; j_call: TRBJ2-7; d_call: TRBD2; cdr3_aa: CASSQGSGTSGTQQYF; cdr3_nt: TGTGCCAGCAGCCAAGGATCCGGGACTAGCGGCACGCAGCAGTACTTC
clone_size: .; v_call: TRBV6-1; j_call: TRBJ1-2; d_call: .; cdr3_aa: CASSGGRYGYTF; cdr3_nt: TGTGCCAGCAGTGGGGGGAGGTATGGCTACACCTTC
clone_size: .; v_call: TRBV9; j_call: TRBJ2-7; d_call: TRBD2; cdr3_aa: CASSPGLAAYEQYF; cdr3_nt: TGTGCCAGCAGTCCTGGACTAGCGGCCTACGAGCAGTACTTC
clone_size: .; v_call: TRBV16; j_call: TRBJ1-5; d_call: .; cdr3_aa: CASSQYGGQGNQPQHF; cdr3_nt: TGTGCCAGCAGCCAATACGGGGGGCAGGGCAATCAGCCCCAGCATTTT
clone_size: .; v_call: TRBV7-9; j_call: TRBJ1-1; d_call: .; cdr3_aa: CASSFFGASAEAFF; cdr3_nt: TGTGCCAGCAGCTTTTTTGGGGCCAGCGCTGAAGCTTTCTTT
clone_size: few; v_call: TRBV5-6; j_call: TRBJ1-2; d_call: .; cdr3_aa: CASSLALANYGYTF; cdr3_nt: TGTGCCAGCAGCTTGGCTCTCGCTAACTATGGCTACACCTTC
clone_size: .; v_call: TRBV7-3; j_call: TRBJ2-2; d_call: .; cdr3_aa: CASSPRGSGGTGELFF; cdr3_nt: TGTGCCAGCAGCCCCAGGGGGAGCGGGGGCACCGGGGAGCTGTTTTTT
clone_size: .; v_call: TRBV5-1; j_call: TRBJ1-1; d_call: .; cdr3_aa: CASSLIRGANTEAFF; cdr3_nt: TGCGCCAGCAGCTTAATCAGGGGAGCGAACACTGAAGCTTTCTTT
clone_size: .; v_call: TRBV7-2; j_call: TRBJ1-3; d_call: .; cdr3_aa: CASSLGAADSGNTIYF; cdr3_nt: TGTGCCAGCAGCTTGGGGGCGGCCGACTCTGGAAACACCATATATTTT
clone_size: .; v_call: TRBV6-6; j_call: TRBJ2-7; d_call: TRBD2; cdr3_aa: CASTSGRTTYEQYF; cdr3_nt: TGTGCCAGCACCAGCGGGAGGACTACCTACGAGCAGTACTTC
clone_size: once; v_call: TRBV30; j_call: TRBJ2-1; d_call: .; cdr3_aa: CAFTQRGRSYNEQFF; cdr3_nt: TGTGCCTTCACCCAAAGAGGGCGCTCCTACAATGAGCAGTTCTTC
clone_size: .; v_call: TRBV6-1; j_call: TRBJ2-7; d_call: .; cdr3_aa: CASLEGLYEQYF; cdr3_nt: TGTGCCAGCCTTGAAGGGCTCTACGAGCAGTACTTC
clone_size: few; v_call: TRBV4-1; j_call: TRBJ1-1; d_call: .; cdr3_aa: CASSQDPPVTMNTEAFF; cdr3_nt: TGCGCCAGCAGCCAAGATCCCCCAGTCACCATGAACACTGAAGCTTTCTTT
clone_size: .; v_call: TRBV6-6; j_call: TRBJ2-5; d_call: .; cdr3_aa: CASRPTQGLQETQYF; cdr3_nt: TGTGCCAGCAGACCCACCCAAGGGCTACAAGAGACCCAGTACTTC
clone_size: .; v_call: TRBV18; j_call: TRBJ2-3; d_call: .; cdr3_aa: CASSPRSGRAASTDTQYF; cdr3_nt: .
clone_size: .; v_call: TRBV6-1; j_call: TRBJ2-7; d_call: .; cdr3_aa: CATGWETFYEQYF; cdr3_nt: TGTGCCACCGGGTGGGAGACCTTCTACGAGCAGTACTTC